This TCR beta chain was obtained from a study of blood T cells in healthy people across ages. A second about 6 to 11 cycle PCR used barcoded and J-beta primers. TCRdb ran MiXCR on the 5' RACE reads and lists one entry per CDR3 protein. The sample has roughly 1.5 million distinct CDR3 sequences, 35% to 45% seen once. The study's findings and limits: Observed TCR beta diversity showed a strong correlation with the percentage of naive T cells as measured by flow cytometry.

V dropped 0 bases and J dropped 5; count of bases not matched to a gene: 6. This CDR3 has 16 amino acids. Germline CDR1 and CDR2: WSHSY and SAAADI. About this clonotype itself: Its specificity is unknown.

The origin of this receptor is a woman aged 18 to 35 in good health. The sequencing sample was made of blood. The V and J genes are TRBV10-2 and TRBJ2-1; 8 nucleotides line up with TRBD1. As DNA, the CDR3 is TGCGCCAGCAGTGAGTCTGGGCAGGGGGCGAACAATGAGCAGTTCTTC. It yields the protein CASSESGQGANNEQFF.